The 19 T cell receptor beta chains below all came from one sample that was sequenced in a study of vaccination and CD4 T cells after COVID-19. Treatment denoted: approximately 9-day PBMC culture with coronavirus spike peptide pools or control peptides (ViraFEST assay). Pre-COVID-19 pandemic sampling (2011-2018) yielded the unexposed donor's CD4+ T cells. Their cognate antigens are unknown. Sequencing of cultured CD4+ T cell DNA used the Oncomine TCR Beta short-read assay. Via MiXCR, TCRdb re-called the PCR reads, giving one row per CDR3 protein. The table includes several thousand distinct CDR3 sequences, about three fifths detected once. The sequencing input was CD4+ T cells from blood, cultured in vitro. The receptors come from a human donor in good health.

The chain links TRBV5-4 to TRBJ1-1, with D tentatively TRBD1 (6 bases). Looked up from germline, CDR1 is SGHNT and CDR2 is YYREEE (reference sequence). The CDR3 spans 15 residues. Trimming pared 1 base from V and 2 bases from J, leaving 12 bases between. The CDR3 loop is CASSLYMGANTEAFF. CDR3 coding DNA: TGTGCCAGCAGCTTGTACATGGGGGCCAACACTGAAGCTTTCTTT.

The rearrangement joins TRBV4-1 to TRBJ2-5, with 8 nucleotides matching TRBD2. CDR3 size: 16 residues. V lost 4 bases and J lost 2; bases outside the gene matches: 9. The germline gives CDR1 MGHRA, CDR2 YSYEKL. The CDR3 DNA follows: TGCGCCAGCAGCCCCCAGGGTAGCGGGGTACAAGAGACCCAGTACTTC. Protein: CASSPQGSGVQETQYF.

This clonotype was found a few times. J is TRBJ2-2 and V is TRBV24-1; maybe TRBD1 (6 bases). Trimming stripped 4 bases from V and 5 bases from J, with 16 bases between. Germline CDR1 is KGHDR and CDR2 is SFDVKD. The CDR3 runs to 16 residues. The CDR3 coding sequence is TGTGCCACCAGTGAACCCCAACAGGGTTTGACCGGGGAGCTGTTTTTT. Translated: CATSEPQQGLTGELFF.

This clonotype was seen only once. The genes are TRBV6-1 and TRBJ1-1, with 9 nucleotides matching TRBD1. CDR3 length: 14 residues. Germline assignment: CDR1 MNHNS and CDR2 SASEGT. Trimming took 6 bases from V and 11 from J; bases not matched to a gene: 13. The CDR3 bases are TGTGCCAGCAGCTATAGGACAGGGGCGAACGAGGCTTTCTTT. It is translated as CASSYRTGANEAFF.

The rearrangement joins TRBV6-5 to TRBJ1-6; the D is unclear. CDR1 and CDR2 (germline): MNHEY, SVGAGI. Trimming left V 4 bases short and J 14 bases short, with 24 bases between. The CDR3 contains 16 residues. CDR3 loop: CASSSPGAQPRSALHF. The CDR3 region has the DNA TGTGCCAGCAGTTCCCCCGGAGCCCAACCGCGTTCGGCCCTCCACTTT.

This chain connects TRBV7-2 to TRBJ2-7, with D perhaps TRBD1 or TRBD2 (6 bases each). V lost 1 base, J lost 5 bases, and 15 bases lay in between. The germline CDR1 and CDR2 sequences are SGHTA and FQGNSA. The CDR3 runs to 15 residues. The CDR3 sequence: CASSLVGGRVNEQYF. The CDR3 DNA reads TGTGCCAGCAGCTTAGTTGGGGGGCGGGTTAACGAGCAGTACTTC. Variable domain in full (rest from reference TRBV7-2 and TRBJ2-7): GAGVSQSPSNKVTEKGKDVELRCDPISGHTALYWYRQSLGQGLEFLIYFQGNSAPDKSGLPSDRFSAERTGGSVSTLTIQRTQQEDSAVYLCASSLVGGRVNEQYFGPGTRLTVT.

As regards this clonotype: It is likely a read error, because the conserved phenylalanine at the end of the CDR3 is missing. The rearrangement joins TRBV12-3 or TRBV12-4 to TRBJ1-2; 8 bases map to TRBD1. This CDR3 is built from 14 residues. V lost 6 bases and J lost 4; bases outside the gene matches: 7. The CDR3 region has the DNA TGTGCCAGCAGGGAGACAGGGGCCCTCTATGGCTACACCATC. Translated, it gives CASRETGALYGYTI.

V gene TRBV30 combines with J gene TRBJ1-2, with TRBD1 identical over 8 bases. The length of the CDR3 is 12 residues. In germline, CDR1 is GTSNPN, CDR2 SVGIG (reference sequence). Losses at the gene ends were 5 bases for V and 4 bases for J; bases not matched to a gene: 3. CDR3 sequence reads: CAWADRGYGYTF. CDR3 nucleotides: TGTGCCTGGGCTGACAGGGGCTATGGCTACACCTTC.

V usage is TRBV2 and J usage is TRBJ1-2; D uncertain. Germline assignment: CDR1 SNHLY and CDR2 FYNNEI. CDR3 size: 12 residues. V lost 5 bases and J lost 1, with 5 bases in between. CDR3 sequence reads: CASSTVNYGYTF. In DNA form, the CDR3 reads TGTGCCAGCAGTACAGTTAACTATGGCTACACCTTC.

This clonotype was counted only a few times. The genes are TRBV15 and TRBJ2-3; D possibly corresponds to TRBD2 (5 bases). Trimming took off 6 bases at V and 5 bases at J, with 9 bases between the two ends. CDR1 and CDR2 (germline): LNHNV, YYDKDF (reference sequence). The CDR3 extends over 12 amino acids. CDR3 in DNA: TGTGCCACCAGAAGCCGGGGAGATACGCAGTATTTT. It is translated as CATRSRGDTQYF.

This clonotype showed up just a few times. CDR3 in amino acids: CSARDQGLQETQYF. The CDR3 bases are TGCAGTGCTAGAGATCAAGGACTGCAAGAGACCCAGTACTTC. The chain couples TRBV20-1 to TRBJ2-5; D is possibly TRBD2 (5 bases). Germline CDR1 is DFQATT and CDR2 is SNEGSKA (reference sequence). V lost 0 bases to trimming and J lost 2 bases, with 10 bases between them. This CDR3 contains 14 residues.

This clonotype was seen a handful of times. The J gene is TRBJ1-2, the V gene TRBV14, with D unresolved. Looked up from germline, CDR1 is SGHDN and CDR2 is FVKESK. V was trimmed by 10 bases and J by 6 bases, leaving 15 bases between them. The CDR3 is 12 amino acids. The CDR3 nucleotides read TGTGCCATCGGTCGCAGGAGGGATGGCTACACCTTC. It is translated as CAIGRRRDGYTF.

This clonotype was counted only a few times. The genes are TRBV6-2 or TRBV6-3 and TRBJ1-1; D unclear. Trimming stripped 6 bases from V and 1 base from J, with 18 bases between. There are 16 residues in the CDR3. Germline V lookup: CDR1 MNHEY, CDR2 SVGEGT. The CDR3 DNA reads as TGTGCCAGCAGCCCCGGCCCGCCGAGAGAGAACACTGAAGCTTTCTTT. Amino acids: CASSPGPPRENTEAFF.

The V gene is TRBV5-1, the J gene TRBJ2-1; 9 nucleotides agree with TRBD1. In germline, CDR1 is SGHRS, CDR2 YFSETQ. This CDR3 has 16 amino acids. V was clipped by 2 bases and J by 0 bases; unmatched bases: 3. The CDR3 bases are TGCGCCAGCAGCTTCCAGACAGGGGGCTCCTACAATGAGCAGTTCTTC. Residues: CASSFQTGGSYNEQFF.

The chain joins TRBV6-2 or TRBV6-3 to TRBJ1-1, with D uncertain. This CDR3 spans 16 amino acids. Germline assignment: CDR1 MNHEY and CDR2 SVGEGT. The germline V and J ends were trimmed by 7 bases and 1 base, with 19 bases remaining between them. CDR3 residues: CASTPSGSATNTEAFF. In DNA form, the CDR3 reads TGTGCCAGCACTCCTTCTGGGAGCGCCACGAACACTGAAGCTTTCTTT.

For the CDR3, the DNA is TGCAGTGCTAGGGGCCAGGGCGGCTATGGCTACACCTTC. It specifies CSARGQGGYGYTF. The rearrangement links TRBV20-1 to TRBJ1-2, with D possibly being TRBD1 (5 bases). CDR1 and CDR2 from the germline V gene are DFQATT and SNEGSKA (reference sequence). Between the trimmed V and J ends, which lost 3 bases and 4 bases, there was a span of 12 bases. The CDR3 totals 13 residues.

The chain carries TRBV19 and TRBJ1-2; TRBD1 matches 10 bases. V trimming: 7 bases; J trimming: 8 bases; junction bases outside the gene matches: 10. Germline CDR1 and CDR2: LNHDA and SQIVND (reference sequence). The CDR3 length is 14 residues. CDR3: CASTLRQGAGGYTF. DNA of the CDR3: TGTGCCAGTACCCTCCGACAGGGGGCGGGCGGCTACACCTTC.

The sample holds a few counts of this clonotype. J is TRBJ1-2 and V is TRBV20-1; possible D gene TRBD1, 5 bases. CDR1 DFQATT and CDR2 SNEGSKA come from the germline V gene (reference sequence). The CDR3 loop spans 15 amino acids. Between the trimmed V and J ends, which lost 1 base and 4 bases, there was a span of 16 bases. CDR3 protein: CSARVDLGGGYGYTF. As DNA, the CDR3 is TGCAGTGCTAGAGTCGACCTGGGGGGTGGCTATGGCTACACCTTC.

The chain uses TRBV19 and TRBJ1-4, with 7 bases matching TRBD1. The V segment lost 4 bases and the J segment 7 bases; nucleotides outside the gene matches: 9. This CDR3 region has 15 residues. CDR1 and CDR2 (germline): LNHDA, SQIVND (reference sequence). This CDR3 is CASSTTRQGGEKLFF. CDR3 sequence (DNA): TGTGCCAGTAGTACCACTCGACAGGGTGGTGAAAAACTGTTTTTT.